This T cell receptor beta chain was obtained from a study of OX40 agonist ivuxolimab in advanced cancers. The study's findings and limits: Some nonresponders additionally presented with little normalized T-cell clonal expansion.

The V segment lost 4 bases and the J segment 4 bases; nucleotides outside the gene matches: 2. The CDR3 extends over 14 amino acids. The germline V gene has CDR1 SGHTS and CDR2 YDEGEE. In the case of this clone: The antigen is undetermined.

Clones were sequenced by immunoSEQ multiplex PCR, and TCRdb holds only the in-frame ones, with some missing. The sample has fewer than 45,000 clones, around nine tenths seen once. The clonotype comes from an adult with an advanced solid tumor such as melanoma, head and neck, liver or kidney cancer. This specimen was CD4+ or CD8+ T cells sorted from blood, taken in a trial of the OX40 agonist ivuxolimab. V is TRBV5-8 and J is TRBJ2-3, with 11 bases matching TRBD1. CDR3 in DNA: TGTGCCAGCAGCCCGGGACAGGGGGCAGATACGCAGTATTTT. Protein product: CASSPGQGADTQYF.